A single T cell receptor (beta chain) is shown here with its context. The data belong to a study of shared clonotypes between healthy human individuals. Memory CD4+ cells were the fraction left after CD45RA+ naive selection. The table came from immunoSEQ multiplex PCR; TCRdb's copy has only in-frame clones and leaves some out. The table lists approximately 1.5 million clones, nearly 99% of them singletons, with roughly 0.45% in the top ten. The TCR comes from a young man in good health. Source material: naive CD4+ T cells sorted from blood. Subset described: CD45RA+ positively selected.

The CDR3 protein is CASSADTPMSKLFF. The CDR3, as DNA: TGTGCCAGCAGCGCTGATACCCCAATGTCAAAACTGTTTTTT. This chain links TRBV9 with TRBJ1-4; no clear D. The germline gives CDR1 SGDLS, CDR2 YYNGEE. The CDR3 covers 14 residues. V gave up 3 bases and J gave up 10 bases, with 16 bases separating them.